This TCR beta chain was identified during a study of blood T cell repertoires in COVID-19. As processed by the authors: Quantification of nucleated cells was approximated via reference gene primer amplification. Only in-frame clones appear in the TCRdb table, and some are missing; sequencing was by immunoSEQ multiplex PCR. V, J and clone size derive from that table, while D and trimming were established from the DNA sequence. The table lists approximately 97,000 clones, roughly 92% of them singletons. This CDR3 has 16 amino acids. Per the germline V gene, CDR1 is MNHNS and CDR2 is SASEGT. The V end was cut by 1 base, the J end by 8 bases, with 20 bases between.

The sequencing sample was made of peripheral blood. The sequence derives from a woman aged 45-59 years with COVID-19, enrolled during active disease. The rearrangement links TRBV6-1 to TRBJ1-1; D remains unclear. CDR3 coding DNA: TGTGCCAGCAGTGAAGGGCGGGCCAGGCCTGGATCCGAAGCTTTCTTT. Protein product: CASSEGRARPGSEAFF.